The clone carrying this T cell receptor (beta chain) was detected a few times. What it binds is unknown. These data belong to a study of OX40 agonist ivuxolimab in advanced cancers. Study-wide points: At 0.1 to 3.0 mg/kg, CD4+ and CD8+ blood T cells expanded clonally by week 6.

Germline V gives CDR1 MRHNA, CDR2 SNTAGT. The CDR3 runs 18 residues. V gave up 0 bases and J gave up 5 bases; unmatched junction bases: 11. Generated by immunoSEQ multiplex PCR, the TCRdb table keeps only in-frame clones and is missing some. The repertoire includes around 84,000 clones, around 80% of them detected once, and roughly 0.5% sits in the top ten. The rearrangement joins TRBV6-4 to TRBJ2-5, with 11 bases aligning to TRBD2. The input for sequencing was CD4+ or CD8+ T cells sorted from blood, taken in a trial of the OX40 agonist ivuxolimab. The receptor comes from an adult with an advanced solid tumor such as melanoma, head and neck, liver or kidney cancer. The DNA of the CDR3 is TGTGCCAGCAGTGACTCGAATCCTCTAGCGGGAGGATGGGAGACCCAGTACTTC. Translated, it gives CASSDSNPLAGGWETQYF.